This record concerns one TCR beta chain sequence. These data belong to a study of blood T cell repertoires in COVID-19. At the level of the study: Sites in the United States, Italy and Spain provided acute and convalescent COVID-19 samples.

Original methodology: Reference gene primer amplification in the assay estimated nucleated cell counts. Sequenced by immunoSEQ multiplex PCR; TCRdb stores in-frame clones only, minus some. The V and J calls and clone size are taken from that table; D and trimming were inferred from the DNA. The table lists some 290,000 clones, 90% of them singletons. Germline V gives CDR1 DFQATT, CDR2 SNEGSKA (reference sequence). Trimming at V came to 6 bases and at J to 7 bases, leaving 3 bases not matched to a gene. The CDR3 length is 11 residues. The V and J genes are TRBV20-1 and TRBJ1-2, with TRBD1 matching over 9 bases. The TCR sequence derives from a woman aged 40 to 50 with COVID-19, enrolled during active disease. The sample taken for sequencing was peripheral blood. CDR3 protein: CSAKDRGGYTF. The CDR3 DNA follows: TGCAGTGCCAAGGACAGGGGTGGCTACACCTTC.